The present TCR beta chain was sequenced within a study of blood T cells in healthy people across ages. A second roughly 6 to 11 cycle PCR used barcoded and J-beta primers. CDR3-containing paired-end reads numbering at least 3 million came from each sample. Each CDR3 protein is one row after TCRdb ran MiXCR on the 5' RACE reads. The sample records over a million distinct CDR3 sequences, over 35% being singletons. The CDR3 sequence is 16 residues long. From germline, CDR1 is LNHNV and CDR2 YYDKDF (reference sequence). With V trimmed by 1 base and J by 5 bases, 10 bases remained unmatched. The receptor was derived from a woman aged 55-75 years in good health. The genes are TRBV15 and TRBJ2-7; 8 bases are shared with TRBD2. The sample comprised blood. The CDR3 loop reads CATSRAVGSGMDEQYF. The CDR3 coding sequence is TGTGCCACCAGCAGAGCGGTTGGTAGCGGGATGGACGAGCAGTACTTC.